Presented here are 3 T cell receptor beta chains from one specimen sequenced in a study of T cell responses to AZD1222 COVID-19 vaccine. The repertoire was sequenced with immunoSEQ multiplex PCR; TCRdb's copy has only in-frame clones and lacks some. This sample has tens of thousands of clones, with roughly nine tenths found just once. The starting material was peripheral blood, obtained on day 0 of AZD1222 vaccination. The receptors were sampled from an adult in good health.

The chain uses TRBV19 and TRBJ2-3; 12 bases agree with TRBD1. V dropped 3 bases and J dropped 3; count of bases not matched to a gene: 7. The CDR3 has 17 amino acids. Germline V gene data show CDR1 as LNHDA and CDR2 as SQIVND (reference sequence). The CDR3 DNA follows: TGTGCCAGTAGTATTGGGGACAGGGGGCTTCGGACAGATACGCAGTATTTT. As protein: CASSIGDRGLRTDTQYF.

V and J are TRBV19 and TRBJ2-1; tentatively, D is TRBD1 or TRBD2 (5 bases each). The length of the CDR3 is 13 residues. The V gene's germline CDR1 is LNHDA and CDR2 SQIVND (reference sequence). V was cut by 9 bases and J by 5 bases, with 14 bases left in between. The CDR3 DNA sequence: TGTGCCAGCGGGTGGGACCTTAACAATGAGCAGTTCTTC. It encodes CASGWDLNNEQFF.

The rearrangement joins TRBV7-9 to TRBJ2-7; D perhaps matches TRBD1 (5 bases). The length of the CDR3 is 17 residues. Germline V CDR1 and CDR2: SEHNR, FQNEAQ (reference sequence). Trimming removed 1 base from V and 0 bases from J, with 16 bases in between. The chain's CDR3 is CASSLVGRAGFSYEQYF. The CDR3 coding sequence is TGTGCCAGCAGCTTAGTTGGCAGGGCTGGTTTCTCCTACGAGCAGTACTTC.